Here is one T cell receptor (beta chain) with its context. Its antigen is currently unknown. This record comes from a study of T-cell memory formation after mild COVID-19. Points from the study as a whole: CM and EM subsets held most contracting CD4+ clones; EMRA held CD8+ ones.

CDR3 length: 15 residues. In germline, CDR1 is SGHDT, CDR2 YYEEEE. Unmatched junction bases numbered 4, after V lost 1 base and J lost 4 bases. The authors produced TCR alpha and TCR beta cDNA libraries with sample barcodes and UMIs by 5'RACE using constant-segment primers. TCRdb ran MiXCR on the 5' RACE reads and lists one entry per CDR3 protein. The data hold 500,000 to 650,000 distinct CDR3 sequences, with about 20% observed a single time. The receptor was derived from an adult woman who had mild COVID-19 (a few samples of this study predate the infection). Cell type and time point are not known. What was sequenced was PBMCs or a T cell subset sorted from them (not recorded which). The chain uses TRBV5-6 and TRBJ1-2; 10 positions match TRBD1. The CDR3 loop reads CASSLWGQGLYGYTF. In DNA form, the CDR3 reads TGTGCCAGCAGCTTGTGGGGACAGGGGCTCTATGGCTACACCTTC.